This TCR beta chain was captured by sequencing in a study of CD8 T cells in Susac syndrome (dated by TCRdb to the late 2010s). In the study overall: Whether CD8+ T cell activation and differentiation in Susac syndrome was antigen driven was tested using repertoire sequencing. The study compared CD8+ T cell repertoire clonality among roughly eleven healthy donors, roughly 14 Susac syndrome patients and roughly 16 multiple sclerosis patients.

RNA was extracted with the RNeasy kit and about 0.5 to 1 ug was reverse transcribed using random hexamers. The immunoSEQ multiplex PCR assay, which covers 54 Vbeta and 13 Jbeta segments, was used to amplify TCR beta CDR3 regions. PCR amplification bias was corrected using a synthetic template baseline for primer optimization and computational correction. The authors' analysis ran thus. Reads were assigned to V, D and J genes according to IMGT and analyzed in immunoSEQ Analyzer, with only productive sequences retained. Clonality was computed as one minus Shannon entropy normalized by log2 of the number of productive unique sequences. Public and private clones were assessed among the 100 most prevalent clones of each patient and control. Clones were defined as Susac-specific if absent from the healthy and MS cohorts, from 900 to 1,300 published viral clones and from other ImmuneACCESS disease sequences. The public reads were run again by TCRdb, first through fastp at Q25 and then through MiXCR, and only productive beta chains were kept. For every CDR3 protein sequence, its rows merge into one entry that carries the most common genes and DNA. The V and J calls here are based on TCRdb, not the publication. The sample table contains 150,000 to 200,000 distinct CDR3 sequences; only one count was recorded for about 95% of them. Around 0.15% of the sample lies in the top ten.

Peripheral blood CD8+ and CD4+ T cells from healthy donors, Susac syndrome patients and multiple sclerosis patients were profiled by high-throughput TCR beta sequencing. The multiple sclerosis controls were treatment-naive patients whose relapsing-remitting disease, either stable or active, fulfilled the revised McDonald criteria. CD8+ TEMRA cells were enriched by FACS, while bulk CD8+ and CD4+ T cells were purified by magnetic negative isolation. Blood was drawn into EDTA tubes, processed within 24 hours, and PBMCs were isolated by density gradient centrifugation. PBMCs destined for TCR sequencing were cryopreserved in liquid nitrogen and later thawed in a 37 °C water bath. A purity of at least 90% was achieved for sorted or isolated CD4+, CD8+ and CD8+ TEMRA cells. The CDR3 covers 13 residues, taking in both the cysteine and the phenylalanine. The kept DNA is CDR3 alone, 39 bases in frame from the first base. The germline V gene encodes CDR1 SEHNR and CDR2 FQNEAQ (reference sequence). The trim is 3 bases for V and 5 bases for J, with a gap of 10 bases between the germline ends.

General study outcomes and caveats: The study acknowledged that relatively few individuals were included in the TCR sequencing and HLA analysis.

Notes on this clonotype: What this receptor recognizes is not known. It has no much larger one-base neighbor in the sample; base qualities were not kept.

The chain links TRBV7-9 with TRBJ1-1; possibly the D gene is TRBD1, per 5 matching bases. This clonotype originated in a human donor with multiple sclerosis. The sequencing input was CD8+ T cells from PBMCs. Here is the DNA: TGTGCCAGCAGCTTTGGGGGTAGGACTGAAGCTTTCTTT. Its amino acids are CASSFGGRTEAFF.